These 23 T cell receptor beta chains came from one sample sequenced in a study of blood T cell repertoires in COVID-19. Repertoires were generated with immunoSEQ multiplex PCR, while TCRdb's copy carries only in-frame clones and drops some. The sample lists fewer than 250,000 clones, approximately 88% occurring once. Material: PBMCs or T cells enriched from blood (not recorded which). These receptors came from a woman aged 25 to 45 who had been exposed to COVID-19.

The CDR3 DNA is TGTGCCAGCAGCCAAACCGGGACAGGGGCAACTGGGGCCAACGTCCTGACTTTC. It codes for CASSQTGTGATGANVLTF. The chain combines TRBV4-2 with TRBJ2-6, with 10 bases aligning to TRBD1. CDR1 is LGHNA, CDR2 YNFKEQ, per germline. This CDR3 region has 18 residues. V gave up 2 bases and J gave up 2 bases; unmatched junction bases: 6.

This chain connects TRBV6-5 to TRBJ2-3; 8 nucleotides line up with TRBD1. This CDR3 contains 13 residues. J was trimmed by 10 bases and V by 6 bases; bases with no gene match: 9. Germline CDR1 and CDR2: MNHEY and SVGAGI. For the CDR3, the DNA is TGTGCCAGCAGCGATACCTACAGGGGGTCGCAGTATTTT. This translates into CASSDTYRGSQYF.

CDR3 loop: CATRSGTRYNEQFF. CDR3 sequence (DNA): TGTGCCACCCGTTCCGGGACTAGGTACAATGAGCAGTTCTTC. This sequence joins TRBV10-3 and TRBJ2-1; TRBD2 aligns across 8 bases. Trimming at V came to 10 bases and at J to 4 bases, leaving 9 bases not matched to a gene. Germline values: CDR1 ENHRY, CDR2 SYGVKD. The CDR3 is 14 residues long.

The chain links TRBV2 to TRBJ1-5; TRBD1 matches at 9 bases. Germline V gene sequence: CDR1 SNHLY, CDR2 FYNNEI. This CDR3 spans 13 amino acids. Trimming at V came to 4 bases and at J to 8 bases, leaving 3 bases not matched to a gene. CDR3 bases: TGTGCCAGCAGTGGGGACAGGGTTAAGCCCCAGCATTTT. It codes for CASSGDRVKPQHF.

This clone was seen a few times. V usage is TRBV28 and J usage is TRBJ1-5, with D possibly TRBD1 on 5 matching bases. Trimming removed 5 bases from V and 1 base from J, with 21 bases in between. The CDR3 has 18 amino acids. The germline V gene has CDR1 MDHEN and CDR2 SYDVKM. The CDR3 spells CASSHPQVGGESNQPQHF. In DNA, the CDR3 is TGTGCCAGCAGTCACCCGCAGGTGGGAGGGGAAAGCAATCAGCCCCAGCATTTT.

This chain links TRBV6-2 or TRBV6-3 with TRBJ1-1; possible D gene TRBD1, 5 bases. V was shortened by 2 bases and J by 5 bases, with 24 bases between the two germline ends. Per the germline V gene, CDR1 is MNHEY and CDR2 is SVGEGT. CDR3 length equals 18 residues. CDR3 in amino acids: CASSYRKGSGTWRTEAFF. The DNA for the CDR3 is TGTGCCAGCAGTTACCGTAAGGGGAGCGGGACCTGGAGGACTGAAGCTTTCTTT.

The chain carries TRBV11-2 and TRBJ2-1, with 11 positions matching TRBD2. Germline V CDR1 and CDR2: SGHAT, FQNNGV. V was pared by 4 bases and J by 7 bases, with 12 bases of the junction left unmatched. The CDR3 extends over 17 amino acids. CDR3: CASSSAIAGGPENEQFF. CDR3 in DNA: TGTGCCAGCAGCTCCGCCATAGCGGGAGGGCCGGAGAATGAGCAGTTCTTC.

The rearrangement uses TRBV30 and TRBJ2-1; TRBD2 aligns across 8 bases. This CDR3 has 16 residues. Germline V gene sequence: CDR1 GTSNPN, CDR2 SVGIG (reference sequence). V lost 0 bases to trimming and J lost 2 bases; unmatched junction nucleotides: 6. The chain's CDR3 is CAWSVRPAGAYNEQFF. In nucleotides, the CDR3 is TGTGCCTGGAGTGTACGTCCAGCGGGAGCCTACAATGAGCAGTTCTTC. The variable domain in full, with the rest retrieved from reference TRBV30 and TRBJ2-1, is SQTIHQWPATLVQPVGSPLSLECTVEGTSNPNLYWYRQAAGRGLQLLFYSVGIGQISSEVPQNLSASRPQDRQFILSSKKLLLSDSGFYLCAWSVRPAGAYNEQFFGPGTRLTVL.

The chain couples TRBV19 to TRBJ2-3; possibly TRBD2 for D (6 bases). Germline CDR1 and CDR2: LNHDA and SQIVND (reference sequence). The CDR3 runs to 14 residues. The ends were cut back, 1 base at V and 10 bases at J, with 15 bases in the middle. CDR3: CASSIGREGSSQYF. CDR3 DNA: TGTGCCAGTAGTATAGGGCGGGAAGGGTCTTCGCAGTATTTT.

As regards this clone: Additional DNA sequences in this sample encode the identical CDR3. The V gene is TRBV2, the J gene TRBJ2-3, with D perhaps matching TRBD2 (6 bases). Trimming removed 4 bases at V and 3 bases at J, with 14 bases between. CDR1 is SNHLY, CDR2 FYNNEI, per germline. This CDR3 comprises 15 residues. The CDR3 is CASSVGGGPTDTQYF. The CDR3 coding sequence is TGTGCCAGCAGTGTTGGGGGAGGCCCGACAGATACGCAGTATTTT.

The chain has TRBV5-1 and TRBJ1-2; TRBD1 matches at 9 bases. Germline V gene sequence: CDR1 SGHRS, CDR2 YFSETQ. V gave up 4 bases and J gave up 4 bases; unmatched junction bases: 11. There are 16 residues in the CDR3. The CDR3: CASSPSYRGRGYGYTF. CDR3 DNA sequence: TGCGCCAGCAGCCCCTCGTACAGGGGGCGCGGCTATGGCTACACCTTC.

The gene calls are TRBV11-3 and TRBJ2-1; TRBD2 matches 11 bases. With 4 bases clipped from V and 7 bases from J, the junction kept 9 bases outside the gene matches. The CDR3 extends over 16 amino acids. Germline V gives CDR1 SGHNT, CDR2 YENEEA. The CDR3 loop is CASSSTGLAGGNEQFF. CDR3 bases: TGTGCCAGCAGCTCTACGGGGCTAGCGGGAGGTAATGAGCAGTTCTTC.

In this sample, this clone turned up a few times. J is TRBJ1-5 and V is TRBV5-6; no firm D call. The V gene's germline CDR1 is SGHDT and CDR2 YYEEEE. This CDR3 comprises 13 residues. Trimming took 3 bases from V and 2 from J, leaving 6 bases between them. The CDR3 DNA reads TGTGCCAGCAGCTCACAGCGCAATCAGCCCCAGCATTTT. Translation gives CASSSQRNQPQHF.

This sequence joins TRBV7-9 and TRBJ2-1, with D perhaps matching TRBD1 (6 bases). This CDR3 region has 16 residues. Germline CDR1 reads SEHNR; CDR2 reads FQNEAQ (reference sequence). V lost 1 base and J 2 bases, leaving 12 bases between the germline ends. This CDR3 is CASSLVGGSAYNEQFF. In nucleotides, the CDR3 is TGTGCCAGCAGCTTAGTAGGGGGTTCTGCCTACAATGAGCAGTTCTTC. Full variable domain (outside the CDR3, taken from reference TRBV7-9 and TRBJ2-1): DTGVSQNPRHKITKRGQNVTFRCDPISEHNRLYWYRQTLGQGPEFLTYFQNEAQLEKSRLLSDRFSAERPKGSFSTLEIQRTEQGDSAMYLCASSLVGGSAYNEQFFGPGTRLTVL.

The chain recombines TRBV6-5 with TRBJ2-3, with 7 bases identical to TRBD2. From germline, CDR1 is MNHEY and CDR2 SVGAGI. V lost 4 bases and J lost 3; bases outside the gene matches: 7. The CDR3 loop spans 15 amino acids. CDR3: CASSSAGVGTDTQYF. For the CDR3, the DNA is TGTGCCAGCAGTTCGGCGGGAGTGGGTACAGATACGCAGTATTTT.

The chain is built from TRBV28 and TRBJ1-5; 9 nucleotides match TRBD1. From germline, CDR1 is MDHEN and CDR2 SYDVKM. Trimming at V came to 10 bases and at J to 7 bases, leaving 14 bases not matched to a gene. The CDR3 covers 15 residues. CDR3 sequence: CAIVSGQGPRQPQHF. The CDR3 DNA is TGTGCCATCGTATCGGGACAGGGCCCCCGGCAGCCCCAGCATTTT.

This rearrangement joins TRBV15 to TRBJ1-5, with 11 bases fitting TRBD1. Per the germline V gene, CDR1 is LNHNV and CDR2 is YYDKDF (reference sequence). This CDR3 has 16 residues. Unmatched junction bases numbered 6, after V lost 3 bases and J lost 5 bases. The CDR3 DNA follows: TGTGCCACCAGCAGGGACAGGGGGCGGTTGGATCAGCCCCAGCATTTT. Its protein is CATSRDRGRLDQPQHF.

V gene TRBV5-5 combines with J gene TRBJ1-2; the D gene is possibly TRBD1 (6 bases). In germline, CDR1 is SGHKS, CDR2 YYEKEE (reference sequence). The CDR3 consists of 15 residues. The V gene lost 4 bases and the J gene lost 4 bases, with 17 bases spanning the gap. The CDR3 loop is CASSHNDRLFYGYTF. Here the CDR3 DNA reads TGTGCCAGCAGCCACAATGACAGGTTATTCTATGGCTACACCTTC.

The chain joins TRBV5-1 to TRBJ2-7, with D unresolved. Trimming stripped 4 bases from V and 3 bases from J, with 8 bases between. Germline CDR1 is SGHRS and CDR2 is YFSETQ. The CDR3 is 12 amino acids. CDR3 residues: CASSRGIYEQYF. CDR3 in DNA: TGCGCCAGCAGCAGAGGCATCTACGAGCAGTACTTC.

In this sample, this clone turned up once. This rearrangement joins TRBV7-9 to TRBJ1-1, with a weak D call TRBD1 (6 bases). V lost 1 base, J lost 4 bases, and 7 bases lay in between. The CDR3 spans 13 residues. Germline CDR1 and CDR2: SEHNR and FQNEAQ (reference sequence). The CDR3 reads CASSLGGRTEAFF. In nucleotides, the CDR3 is TGTGCCAGCAGCTTAGGGGGGCGCACTGAAGCTTTCTTT.

This clone appeared a few times. The chain recombines TRBV19 with TRBJ1-3; no reliable D call. Trimming pared 3 bases from V and 1 base from J, leaving 7 bases between. CDR1 and CDR2 (germline): LNHDA, SQIVND (reference sequence). There are 14 residues in the CDR3. CDR3 sequence: CASSISVSGNTIYF. The CDR3 coding sequence is TGTGCCAGTAGTATCTCGGTTTCTGGAAACACCATATATTTT.

The J gene is TRBJ1-2, the V gene TRBV6-4; maybe TRBD1 (5 bases). The CDR3 sequence is 16 residues long. Trimming took 4 bases from V and 6 from J, leaving 21 bases between them. Looked up from germline, CDR1 is MRHNA and CDR2 is SNTAGT. CDR3 protein: CASSALHRADRDGYTF. DNA of the CDR3: TGTGCCAGCAGTGCCCTTCACCGGGCCGACAGAGATGGCTACACCTTC.

The chain carries TRBV12-3 or TRBV12-4 and TRBJ2-7, with D unresolved. CDR3 length equals 13 residues. V lost 3 bases, J lost 0 bases, and 6 bases lay in between. The CDR3 nucleotides read TGTGCCAGCAGTTTTCTGAGCTCCTACGAGCAGTACTTC. It translates to CASSFLSSYEQYF.